Listed below are T cell receptor beta chains from one sample, sequenced in a study of blood T cell repertoires in COVID-19. The protocol was immunoSEQ multiplex PCR, while the TCRdb copy is restricted to in-frame clones and leaves out a portion. Of some 100,000 clones in the sample, about nine tenths were seen once. The sample comprised peripheral blood. All receptors come from a human donor with active COVID-19. The donor label of this sample is uncertain. The CDR3 runs from the conserved cysteine through the conserved F or W. D genes are given only for firm matches. The size of a clone is reported for some rows only, either as once, few or many, or as a class for expanded clones.

abundance	v_gene	d_gene	j_gene	CDR3nt	CDR3aa
once	TRBV27	-	TRBJ2-3	TGTGCCAGCAGTTCCCAACTCCCTTATACGCAGTATTTT	CASSSQLPYTQYF
-	TRBV10-1	-	TRBJ2-7	TGCGCCAGCTCTGGGGGGAGCTCCTACGAGCAGTACTTC	CASSGGSSYEQYF
-	TRBV11-2	TRBD1	TRBJ1-2	TGTGCCAGCAGCCTACAGGGGAACTTCTATGGCTACACCTTC	CASSLQGNFYGYTF
-	TRBV5-8	-	TRBJ2-7	TGTGCCAGCAGCCACAATTACGAGCAGTACTTC	CASSHNYEQYF
-	TRBV2	-	TRBJ2-2	TGTGCCAGCCAGGAGGCCAGAAACACCGGGGAGCTGTTTTTT	CASQEARNTGELFF
-	TRBV29-1	-	TRBJ1-2	TGCAGCGGAACCAGGGATTTGGGCTATGGCTACACCTTC	CSGTRDLGYGYTF
-	TRBV7-9	-	TRBJ2-5	TGTGCCAGCAGCTCCAAAGAGACCCAGTACTTC	CASSSKETQYF
-	TRBV3-1/TRBV3-2	TRBD2	TRBJ2-4	TGTGCCAGCTGGACGGGGAGGGGAAGGATCGAAAACATTCAGTACTTC	CASWTGRGRIENIQYF
-	TRBV12-3/TRBV12-4	TRBD1	TRBJ1-1	TGTGCCAGCGGAGACAGGGGGTTCACTGAAGCTTTCTTT	CASGDRGFTEAFF
few	TRBV7-9	TRBD1	TRBJ1-2	TGTGCCAGCAGCTCCCGGGTTCAGGGGGATAGAAATGGCTACACCTTC	CASSSRVQGDRNGYTF
-	TRBV5-6	-	TRBJ2-1	TGTGCCAGCAGCTTGTACAGTCCTACTGGGGAGCAGTTCTTC	CASSLYSPTGEQFF
-	TRBV20-1	-	TRBJ1-5	TGCAGTGCTGGTGAAACAGGGTCCAATCAGCCCCAGCATTTT	CSAGETGSNQPQHF
-	TRBV6-6	TRBD1	TRBJ1-1	TGTGCCAGCAGTTACTCGGACAGGGGAGGGTCTGAAGCTTTCTTT	CASSYSDRGGSEAFF
-	TRBV5-1	-	TRBJ1-5	TGCGCCAGCAGCTCGGGGACTATGGATAGCAATCAGCCCCAGCATTTT	CASSSGTMDSNQPQHF